The 2 T cell receptor beta chains given below trace back to one sample, sequenced in a study of blood T cell repertoires in COVID-19. Sequencing was performed with immunoSEQ multiplex PCR; in TCRdb, only in-frame clones are kept and a portion is missing. The sample includes around 110,000 clones, 83% of them seen just once. What was sequenced was peripheral blood. Receptor source: a man under 40 with acute or convalescent COVID-19.

CDR3 bases: TGTGCCAGCAGCTTAGCTAGCGGGAGATTCGATGAGCAGTTCTTC. It yields the protein CASSLASGRFDEQFF. The chain uses TRBV7-9 and TRBJ2-1, with 9 positions matching TRBD2. V lost 0 bases to trimming and J lost 8 bases; unmatched junction nucleotides: 5. The CDR3 is 15 residues long. Germline V gives CDR1 SEHNR, CDR2 FQNEAQ (reference sequence).

This clone showed up just once. The chain is built from TRBV7-9 and TRBJ2-3, with 8 bases lining up with TRBD1. After removal of 4 bases from V and 2 bases from J, the junction contained 8 bases not matched to a gene. This CDR3 region has 16 residues. Germline V lookup: CDR1 SEHNR, CDR2 FQNEAQ (reference sequence). The CDR3 DNA is TGTGCCAGCAGCTCGCCAGGGGGCGGCCCCACAGATACGCAGTATTTT. Translating gives CASSSPGGGPTDTQYF.